This is a list of T cell receptor beta chains from one sample in a study of response to subunit inactivated influenza vaccine. TCRdb passed the RT-PCR reads through MiXCR, listing each CDR3 protein once. The top ten hold around 10% of the sample, which has 710,000 or so distinct CDR3 sequences, approximately 15% seen once. The material was PBMCs from blood, obtained 12 days after vaccination. The origin of the receptors is a man aged 50-59 years who received an inactivated influenza vaccine. Each CDR3 is given without its conserved first and last residue.

CDR3 length | J gene | V gene | CDR3 protein
14 | TRBJ2-5 | TRBV7-2 | ASSLGVTGGLETQY
12 | TRBJ1-1 | TRBV12-3/TRBV12-4 | ASSYKVQNTEAF
10 | TRBJ2-7 | TRBV3-1 | ASSQARAEQY
10 | TRBJ1-2 | TRBV28 | ASSLMGVGYT
14 | TRBJ1-2 | TRBV4-2 | ASSQDKGGHNYGYT
10 | TRBJ2-3 | TRBV5-6 | ASSGAGDTQY
12 | TRBJ1-1 | TRBV10-3 | AISGDRWGTEAF
12 | TRBJ2-7 | TRBV9 | ASSVRDRPYEQY
15 | TRBJ2-5 | TRBV29-1 | SVAILPPGQVIETQY
11 | TRBJ2-1 | TRBV7-3 | ASSFRAYNEQF
15 | TRBJ2-7 | TRBV5-1 | ASSSLNRDYYTYEQY
17 | TRBJ2-6 | TRBV10-2 | ASSGSSGDPAAGANVLT
11 | TRBJ2-7 | TRBV29-1 | SVAWGLNYEQY
12 | TRBJ2-5 | TRBV5-1 | ASSLLSSGETQY
14 | TRBJ1-2 | TRBV4-3 | ASSRTRDSETNGYT
11 | TRBJ2-1 | TRBV12-3/TRBV12-4 | ASTPGGLPEQF
12 | TRBJ1-2 | TRBV5-1 | ASSTEQGRYGYT
10 | TRBJ2-3 | TRBV10-3 | AISASTDTQY
13 | TRBJ2-1 | TRBV5-1 | ASSRSGGASDEQF
13 | TRBJ2-6 | TRBV5-1 | ASSPDNSGANVLT
12 | TRBJ1-1 | TRBV3-1 | ASSQVQGATEAF
12 | TRBJ1-4 | TRBV6-5 | ASSYSGADEKLF
12 | TRBJ2-7 | TRBV5-1 | ASSPRTDPYEQY
12 | TRBJ2-3 | TRBV19 | ASSAGMPLGTQY
14 | TRBJ2-3 | TRBV27 | ASSFSPGGRTDTQY
14 | TRBJ1-2 | TRBV5-1 | ASSPETEGRVYGYT
13 | TRBJ2-1 | TRBV9 | ASSVGGTLYNEQF
14 | TRBJ1-1 | TRBV10-3 | AISDSNRGGRAEAF
12 | TRBJ2-1 | TRBV20-1 | SASFWGRGNEQF
11 | TRBJ2-5 | TRBV20-1 | SAQGGVGETQY
13 | TRBJ2-7 | TRBV7-2 | ASSYTGTGGREQY
11 | TRBJ1-2 | TRBV28 | ASSLLGGSGYT
14 | TRBJ2-3 | TRBV29-1 | SVEDRTSGVTDTQY
13 | TRBJ1-2 | TRBV7-2 | ASSFSFSDRGGYT
12 | TRBJ1-1 | TRBV20-1 | SARKDRLNTEAF
12 | TRBJ2-1 | TRBV15 | ATSSLKRDNEQF
13 | TRBJ2-2 | TRBV5-1 | ASSLHGTNTGELF